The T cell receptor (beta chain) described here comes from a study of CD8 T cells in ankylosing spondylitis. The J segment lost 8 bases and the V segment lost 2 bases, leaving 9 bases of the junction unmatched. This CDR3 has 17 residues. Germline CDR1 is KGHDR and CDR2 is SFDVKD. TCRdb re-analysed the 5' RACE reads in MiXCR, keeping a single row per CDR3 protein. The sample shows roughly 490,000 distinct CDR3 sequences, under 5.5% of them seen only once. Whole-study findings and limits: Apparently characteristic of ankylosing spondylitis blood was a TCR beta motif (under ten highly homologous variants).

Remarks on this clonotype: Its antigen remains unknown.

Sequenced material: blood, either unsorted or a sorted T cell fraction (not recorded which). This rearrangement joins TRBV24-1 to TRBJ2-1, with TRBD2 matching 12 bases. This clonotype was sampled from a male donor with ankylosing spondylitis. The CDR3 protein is CATSDWKTSGSPHEQFF. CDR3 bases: TGTGCCACCAGTGATTGGAAGACTAGCGGGAGCCCCCATGAGCAGTTCTTC.